This entry lists 20 T cell receptor beta chains sequenced from one sample in a study of identical twins. TCRdb used MiXCR to reprocess the 5' RACE reads, holding one entry per CDR3 protein. The sample yields under 800,000 distinct CDR3 sequences, about 20% seen once. The data were also submitted as part of a second study, on T cells expressing NK-cell markers.

The specimen sequenced was PBMCs. The receptors come from a woman under 30 in good health.

This clonotype was seen a few times. The genes are TRBV20-1 and TRBJ2-7; 9 bases are shared with TRBD2. V lost 5 bases and J lost 0; bases outside the gene matches: 8. Germline CDR1 and CDR2: DFQATT and SNEGSKA (reference sequence). The CDR3 is made up of 15 amino acids. As DNA, the CDR3 is TGCAGTGCTGGACCTAGCGGGGCCCTCTCCTACGAGCAGTACTTC. This sequence encodes CSAGPSGALSYEQYF.

This clonotype appeared a few times. The chain is built from TRBV12-5 and TRBJ2-5; 13 bases match TRBD2. The CDR3 is 16 residues long. V dropped 2 bases and J dropped 3; count of bases not matched to a gene: 3. Per the germline V gene, CDR1 is LGHNT and CDR2 is FRNRAP. This chain's CDR3 is CASGLIGLAGEETQYF. CDR3 bases: TGTGCTAGTGGTTTGATCGGACTAGCGGGGGAAGAGACCCAGTACTTC.

The chain links TRBV11-1 to TRBJ2-1; 10 bases fit TRBD2. Germline V gene data show CDR1 as SGHAT and CDR2 as FQDESV (reference sequence). The CDR3 consists of 16 residues. Trimming removed 5 bases from V and 3 bases from J; junction bases left unmatched: 7. CDR3 in DNA: TGTGCCAGCAGCCCTATAGCGGGGGGCCTCTACAATGAGCAGTTCTTC. Translation gives CASSPIAGGLYNEQFF.

This clonotype came up a few times. The chain uses TRBV28 and TRBJ2-7; D not certain. V was trimmed by 2 bases and J by 2 bases, leaving 13 bases between them. The CDR3 length is 15 residues. Germline CDR1 MDHEN, CDR2 SYDVKM. CDR3 DNA: TGTGCCAGCAGTTTAACGGCAGGCAGTCCCTACGAGCAGTACTTC. It codes for CASSLTAGSPYEQYF.

In this sample, this clonotype turned up a few times. The J gene is TRBJ2-3, the V gene TRBV20-1; TRBD1 or TRBD2 may be the D gene (5 bases each). Germline lookup yields CDR1 DFQATT and CDR2 SNEGSKA (reference sequence). Trimming stripped 6 bases from V and 4 bases from J, with 14 bases between. CDR3 length equals 13 residues. The CDR3 bases are TGCAGTGCCCTCGTTGGGGGTTCAGATACGCAGTATTTT. It specifies CSALVGGSDTQYF.

The V and J genes are TRBV12-5 and TRBJ2-5; D remains ambiguous. Germline V gives CDR1 LGHNT, CDR2 FRNRAP. The CDR3 has 15 amino acids. V lost 1 base and J lost 2, with 11 bases in between. The CDR3 DNA reads TGTGCTAGTGGTTTGGGCACCCTTGAGCAAGAGACCCAGTACTTC. Translating gives CASGLGTLEQETQYF.

This chain links TRBV5-1 with TRBJ2-1; D may correspond to TRBD1 or TRBD2 (5 bases each). The germline CDR1 and CDR2 sequences are SGHRS and YFSETQ. The ends were cut back, 0 bases at V and 9 bases at J, with 16 bases in the middle. The CDR3 is made up of 15 amino acids. The CDR3 sequence: CASSLGSGSPIEQFF. In DNA, the CDR3 is TGCGCCAGCAGCTTGGGGTCAGGGAGTCCAATTGAGCAGTTCTTC.

Only a few counts were recorded for this clonotype. The chain carries TRBV20-1 and TRBJ2-3; perhaps D is TRBD1 or TRBD2 (5 bases each). The V end lost 6 bases, the J end lost 7 bases, and 17 bases lay between the germline ends. The germline V gene has CDR1 DFQATT and CDR2 SNEGSKA (reference sequence). This CDR3 has 13 residues. This CDR3 reads CSAEDPGPNTQYF. In nucleotides, the CDR3 is TGCAGTGCAGAAGATCCGGGGCCTAATACGCAGTATTTT.

The V and J genes are TRBV11-2 and TRBJ2-4, with 7 bases identical to TRBD2. The CDR3 runs 18 residues. Unmatched junction bases numbered 11, after V lost 2 bases and J lost 1 base. The germline gives CDR1 SGHAT, CDR2 FQNNGV. CDR3 region: CASSLRWWRERAKNIQYF. CDR3 DNA: TGTGCCAGCAGCTTAAGGTGGTGGCGGGAGAGGGCCAAAAACATTCAGTACTTC.

This clonotype has a handful of counts. The chain carries TRBV12-3 or TRBV12-4 and TRBJ2-7; tentatively, D is TRBD1 (5 bases). CDR3 size: 15 residues. Trimming took 4 bases from V and 2 from J, leaving 15 bases between them. The DNA for the CDR3 is TGTGCCAGCAGTTCCTTCAGGACACTAACCTACGAGCAGTACTTC. It codes for CASSSFRTLTYEQYF.

This clonotype was picked up many times. The chain couples TRBV7-6 to TRBJ1-3; D gene uncertain. This CDR3 spans 13 amino acids. Trimming removed 4 bases at V and 4 bases at J, with 8 bases between. Germline V lookup: CDR1 SGHVS, CDR2 FNYEAQ. CDR3 protein: CASSSRTGNTIYF. The CDR3, as DNA: TGTGCCAGCAGCTCTCGGACGGGAAACACCATATATTTT.

The chain links TRBV27 to TRBJ2-5; 10 positions match TRBD2. The V gene end was trimmed by 3 bases and the J gene end by 5 bases; junction bases not matched to a gene: 6. This CDR3 contains 15 residues. CDR1 and CDR2 (germline): MNHEY, SMNVEV (reference sequence). The CDR3 loop reads CASSLSSGRSETQYF. For the CDR3, the DNA is TGTGCCAGCAGTTTGTCTAGCGGGAGATCGGAGACCCAGTACTTC.

The rearrangement joins TRBV6-2 or TRBV6-3 to TRBJ2-7; 8 bases fit TRBD2. The CDR3 length is 14 residues. The germline gives CDR1 MNHEY, CDR2 SVGEGT. With 6 bases clipped from V and 4 bases from J, the junction kept 8 bases outside the gene matches. The DNA of the CDR3 is TGTGCCAGCAGGATAAGCGGGAGCGGATACGAGCAGTACTTC. Protein product: CASRISGSGYEQYF.

The genes are TRBV3-1 and TRBJ2-3; TRBD2 aligns across 13 bases. The germline V gene has CDR1 LGHDT and CDR2 YNNKEL (reference sequence). This CDR3 region has 18 residues. V dropped 7 bases and J dropped 2; count of bases not matched to a gene: 12. The DNA for the CDR3 is TGTGCCAGCACCAAGGATGTAACTAGCGGGGGGGCCACAGATACGCAGTATTTT. This sequence encodes CASTKDVTSGGATDTQYF.

The chain uses TRBV19 and TRBJ2-2, with D tentatively TRBD2 (5 bases). The CDR3 has 14 residues. V shed 4 bases and J shed 6 bases, with 12 bases lying between them. Germline V CDR1 and CDR2: LNHDA, SQIVND (reference sequence). DNA of the CDR3: TGTGCCAGTAGTACCCCGGGCGGGTCCGGGGAGCTGTTTTTT. Translating gives CASSTPGGSGELFF.

The chain recombines TRBV25-1 with TRBJ2-1; tentatively, D is TRBD2 (5 bases). Looked up from germline, CDR1 is MGHDK and CDR2 is SYGVNS. The V end was cut by 5 bases, the J end by 9 bases, with 11 bases between. The CDR3 is 12 residues long. CDR3 amino acids: CASSSIEGEQFF. The CDR3 region has the DNA TGTGCCAGCAGTTCTATAGAGGGTGAGCAGTTCTTC.

In its sample, this clonotype was seen a few times. The gene calls are TRBV10-3 and TRBJ2-1; 7 bases map to TRBD2. The V and J ends lost 8 bases and 6 bases, in that order; junction bases with no gene match: 7. The CDR3 extends over 13 amino acids. The V gene's germline CDR1 is ENHRY and CDR2 SYGVKD. In DNA, the CDR3 is TGTGCCATCCGGAACGGGGGGACCAATGAGCAGTTCTTC. Protein product: CAIRNGGTNEQFF.

The rearrangement links TRBV11-2 to TRBJ2-3, with D possibly TRBD1 on 6 matching bases. The CDR3 is made up of 14 amino acids. CDR1 and CDR2 (germline): SGHAT, FQNNGV. The V and J ends lost 5 bases and 6 bases respectively, with 15 bases between them. Written as DNA, the CDR3 is TGTGCCAGCAGCCCGAGGGACAAGAGGGATACGCAGTATTTT. Amino acid sequence: CASSPRDKRDTQYF.

This clonotype was picked up a small number of times. The chain has TRBV7-2 and TRBJ1-2, with a weak D call TRBD1 (6 bases). Germline loops: CDR1 SGHTA, CDR2 FQGNSA. CDR3 length equals 14 residues. Trimming shortened V by 4 bases and J by 7 bases, and 16 bases separated the two germline ends. The chain's CDR3 is CASSSYSQGFGYTF. In DNA, the CDR3 is TGTGCCAGCAGCTCATACTCACAGGGTTTTGGCTACACCTTC.

This chain links TRBV11-1 with TRBJ1-1; D may be TRBD1 (5 bases). V dropped 6 bases and J dropped 0 bases, with 8 bases sitting between them. This CDR3 has 13 amino acids. Germline CDR1 reads SGHAT; CDR2 reads FQDESV (reference sequence). The CDR3 DNA sequence: TGTGCCAGCAGTAAACAGGTGAACACTGAAGCTTTCTTT. Encoded protein: CASSKQVNTEAFF.